The next 5 T cell receptor beta chains were all read from a single sample in a study of identifying expanded T cells in peripheral blood. Here immunoSEQ multiplex PCR was the method, and the copy in TCRdb shows in-frame clones only, minus some. The table includes about 58,000 clones, more than 70% detected once. The sequenced sample was blood. The receptors come from a person aged 18-70 years in good health.

The V gene is TRBV6-5, the J gene TRBJ2-7; no clear D. V lost 3 bases to trimming and J lost 3 bases, with 6 bases between them. This CDR3 contains 12 residues. Germline V CDR1 and CDR2: MNHEY, SVGAGI. The CDR3 spells CASSYSVYEQYF. The CDR3 nucleotides are TGTGCCAGCAGTTATTCTGTCTACGAGCAGTACTTC.

This clone was picked up a small number of times. The chain recombines TRBV7-2 with TRBJ2-7; D not certain. V gave up 4 bases and J gave up 2 bases, with 6 bases separating them. Germline V gene sequence: CDR1 SGHTA, CDR2 FQGNSA. This CDR3 has 12 amino acids. The CDR3 nucleotides are TGTGCCAGCAGCTCTACCACCTACGAGCAGTACTTC. Amino acid sequence: CASSSTTYEQYF.

The chain employs TRBV18 and TRBJ2-1, with 7 bases aligning to TRBD1. The CDR3 length is 17 residues. From germline, CDR1 is KGHSH and CDR2 LQKENI. V was pared by 1 base and J by 1 base, with 7 bases of the junction left unmatched. The CDR3 DNA is TGTGCCAGCTCACCACAAACAGGGGATGTTTCCTACAATGAGCAGTTCTTC. Translation: CASSPQTGDVSYNEQFF.

In its sample, this clone was seen once. The DNA for the CDR3 is TGCGCCAGCAGCCAGGTGAGTGGGCCCAACGCAGTTAACACTGAAGCTTTCTTT. Its protein is CASSQVSGPNAVNTEAFF. The chain combines TRBV4-1 with TRBJ1-1; D not certain. There are 18 residues in the CDR3. Germline CDR1 is MGHRA and CDR2 is YSYEKL. Trimming pared 3 bases from V and 2 bases from J, leaving 22 bases between.

This rearrangement joins TRBV5-1 to TRBJ2-7, with D maybe TRBD2 (6 bases). Germline V gene data show CDR1 as SGHRS and CDR2 as YFSETQ. The CDR3 extends over 14 amino acids. V was cut by 4 bases and J by 2 bases, with 13 bases left in between. The DNA for the CDR3 is TGCGCCAGCAGCACCGGGACTTCAACCTACGAGCAGTACTTC. It translates to CASSTGTSTYEQYF.